A selection of T cell receptor beta chains follows, all from one sample in a study of cytomegalovirus exposure and HLA in healthy donors. Sequenced by immunoSEQ multiplex PCR; TCRdb stores in-frame clones only, minus some. This sample has about 190,000 clones, with 75% to 90% found just once. The specimen was PBMCs. These receptor sequences come from a man under 40 in good health and CMV-seronegative. Both conserved end residues are part of each CDR3. A D gene is named only where the DNA matches it firmly. Clone size is stated in some rows and not others, as once, few, many or a class when expanded.

abundance | j_gene | d_gene | v_gene | CDR3aa | CDR3nt
. | TRBJ1-6 | TRBD1 | TRBV7-8 | CASSFNDRENSPLHF | TGTGCCAGCAGCTTCAATGACAGGGAGAATTCACCCCTCCACTTT
. | TRBJ2-4 | TRBD1 | TRBV5-1 | CASSLVLLGQPQNIQYF | TGCGCCAGCAGCTTGGTTTTGCTGGGACAGCCACAAAACATTCAGTACTTC
. | TRBJ1-5 | TRBD1 | TRBV9 | CASSVGTGNNQPQHF | TGTGCCAGCAGCGTAGGGACAGGGAACAATCAGCCCCAGCATTTT
few | TRBJ2-2 | . | TRBV6-5 | CASSYSTDAIGELFF | TGTGCCAGCAGTTACTCGACTGACGCAATCGGGGAGCTGTTTTTT
. | TRBJ2-1 | TRBD1 | TRBV7-9 | CSSSSLDRADNEQFF | TGTTCCAGCAGCTCCTTAGACAGGGCCGATAATGAGCAGTTCTTC
. | TRBJ2-7 | . | TRBV15 | CATRLSLSADYEQYF | TGTGCCACCAGACTCTCACTATCGGCGGACTACGAGCAGTACTTC
few | TRBJ1-2 | TRBD1 | TRBV5-1 | CASSKVLTDREGGYTF | TGCGCCAGCAGCAAAGTACTTACTGACAGGGAAGGTGGCTACACCTTC
. | TRBJ2-1 | TRBD1 | TRBV7-9 | CASSSRDRGGYDEQFF | TGTGCCAGCAGCTCCCGGGACAGGGGCGGGTACGATGAGCAGTTCTTC
. | TRBJ2-7 | TRBD1 | TRBV18 | CASSPPEGQTSYEQYF | TGTGCCAGCTCACCCCCCGAGGGACAGACGTCCTACGAGCAGTACTTC
. | TRBJ1-1 | . | TRBV7-9 | CASSPEAGARTEAFF | TGTGCCAGCAGCCCAGAGGCGGGGGCGAGGACTGAAGCTTTCTTT
. | TRBJ2-2 | . | TRBV7-2 | CASSTGAGWSGELFF | TGTGCCAGCAGCACTGGGGCAGGATGGTCCGGGGAGCTGTTTTTT
. | TRBJ2-3 | TRBD2 | TRBV25-1 | CASRVAGVLDTQYF | TGTGCCAGCAGAGTAGCGGGAGTCTTAGATACGCAGTATTTT
. | TRBJ1-5 | TRBD1 | TRBV5-6 | CASSLGDRAQPQHF | TGTGCCAGCAGCTTGGGGGACAGGGCGCAGCCCCAGCATTTT
. | TRBJ1-5 | . | TRBV9 | CASSAQTHGGPQHF | TGTGCCAGCAGCGCCCAGACCCACGGGGGGCCCCAGCATTTT
. | TRBJ2-1 | TRBD2 | TRBV7-4 | CASSLRLAPFLEQFF | TGTGCCAGCAGCCTCCGACTAGCTCCTTTTTTGGAGCAGTTCTTC
. | TRBJ2-5 | . | TRBV18 | CASSLLQETQYF | TGTGCCAGCTCACTCTTGCAAGAGACCCAGTACTTC
. | TRBJ2-3 | TRBD2 | TRBV4-1 | CASSQAGLAGDPMSTDTQYF | TGCGCCAGCAGCCAAGCGGGACTAGCGGGTGACCCTATGAGCACAGATACGCAGTATTTT
once | TRBJ2-2 | . | TRBV9 | CASSVLAGELFF | TGTGCCAGCAGCGTATTAGCCGGGGAGCTGTTTTTT
. | TRBJ2-3 | TRBD1 | TRBV27 | CASSLVDRGTDTQYF | TGTGCCAGCAGTTTAGTGGACAGGGGCACAGATACGCAGTATTTT
. | TRBJ2-2 | . | TRBV1 | CTSSQESGLRRTGELFF | TGCACCAGCAGCCAAGAATCAGGACTCCGAAGGACCGGGGAGCTGTTTTTT
. | TRBJ2-1 | TRBD1 | TRBV5-1 | CASSRGSTGVTGGEQFF | TGCGCCAGCAGCCGAGGATCGACAGGGGTAACGGGTGGTGAGCAGTTCTTC
. | TRBJ1-5 | . | TRBV2 | CASRAGEGRTQPQHF | TGTGCCAGCAGGGCCGGGGAGGGTAGGACTCAGCCCCAGCATTTT
. | TRBJ1-5 | . | TRBV6-5 | CASSSLFSGGDQPQHF | TGTGCCAGCAGTTCCCTCTTTTCCGGGGGGGATCAGCCCCAGCATTTT
. | TRBJ1-2 | TRBD1 | TRBV5-4 | CASSSQQGAFGYTF | TGTGCCAGCAGCTCGCAACAGGGGGCGTTTGGCTACACCTTC
. | TRBJ2-7 | TRBD2 | TRBV7-9 | CASSEGLDSNREYF | TGTGCCAGCAGCGAGGGACTAGACTCCAATCGGGAGTACTTC
. | TRBJ1-4 | TRBD1 | TRBV28 | CASSPPDRVREKLFF | TGTGCCAGCAGTCCACCTGACAGGGTCCGAGAAAAACTGTTTTTT
. | TRBJ1-2 | TRBD1 | TRBV9 | CASSATRQGMRGYTF | TGTGCCAGCAGCGCTACCCGACAGGGAATGAGAGGCTACACCTTC
few | TRBJ2-3 | . | TRBV29-1 | CSCRWYTDTQYF | TGCAGCTGCAGGTGGTACACAGATACGCAGTATTTT
. | TRBJ2-7 | . | TRBV27 | CASSFFGGPSYEQYF | TGTGCCAGCAGTTTCTTCGGGGGGCCCTCCTACGAGCAGTACTTC
. | TRBJ2-6 | TRBD2 | TRBV7-2 | CASSLVAGGRGANVLTF | TGTGCCAGCAGCTTAGTCGCGGGAGGACGTGGGGCCAACGTCCTGACTTTC
. | TRBJ2-1 | . | TRBV7-9 | CASSLGWGGYNEQFF | TGTGCCAGCAGCTTAGGGTGGGGGGGCTATAATGAGCAGTTCTTC
. | TRBJ1-4 | TRBD1 | TRBV6-5 | CASRTTGTNEKLFF | TGTGCCAGCAGAACGACAGGGACTAATGAAAAACTGTTTTTT
. | TRBJ1-1 | . | TRBV21-1 | CASSKSETGYGTEAFF | TGTGCCAGCAGCAAATCGGAGACAGGGTATGGCACTGAAGCTTTCTTT
. | TRBJ2-5 | . | TRBV11-2 | CASSWTLGGETQYF | TGTGCCAGCAGCTGGACCCTGGGGGGAGAGACCCAGTACTTC
. | TRBJ1-1 | TRBD1 | TRBV5-1 | CASSLAGGGTEAFF | TGCGCCAGCAGCTTAGCAGGGGGCGGCACTGAAGCTTTCTTT
. | TRBJ2-3 | . | TRBV6-6 | CASSYRTGTDTQYF | TGTGCCAGCAGTTACAGGACAGGCACAGATACGCAGTATTTT
. | TRBJ1-4 | . | TRBV7-2 | CASSLGGLEEKLFF | TGTGCCAGCAGCTTGGGGGGGTTGGAAGAAAAACTGTTTTTT
. | TRBJ2-2 | . | TRBV7-9 | CASSSGDTNTGELFF | TGTGCCAGCAGTTCAGGGGATACGAACACCGGGGAGCTGTTTTTT
. | TRBJ2-7 | TRBD2 | TRBV4-2 | CASSQGGLAEEQYF | TGTGCCAGCAGCCAGGGTGGACTAGCGGAAGAGCAGTACTTC
few | TRBJ2-3 | TRBD2 | TRBV4-3 | CASSQDAGGPDTQYF | TGCGCCAGCAGCCAAGACGCGGGGGGCCCCGATACGCAGTATTTT
. | TRBJ2-7 | . | TRBV19 | CASSQGVYEQYF | TGTGCCAGTAGTCAAGGGGTTTACGAGCAGTACTTC
. | TRBJ1-2 | TRBD1 | TRBV7-2 | CASSSERHRGWNYGYTF | TGTGCCAGCAGCTCGGAAAGACACAGGGGGTGGAACTATGGCTACACCTTC
. | TRBJ2-3 | TRBD2 | TRBV5-4 | CASSLRLAGASDTQYF | TGTGCCAGCAGCCTAAGACTAGCGGGGGCGTCAGATACGCAGTATTTT
. | TRBJ2-5 | TRBD2 | TRBV6-6 | CASSYLGRGETQYF | TGTGCCAGCAGTTACTTGGGGAGGGGAGAGACCCAGTACTTC
. | TRBJ2-1 | . | TRBV6-5 | CASSSVSRGEQFF | TGTGCCAGCAGTTCTGTAAGTCGGGGTGAGCAGTTCTTC
. | TRBJ2-1 | . | TRBV28 | CASSPPTPRWFF | TGTGCCAGCAGTCCACCGACGCCTAGGTGGTTCTTC
. | TRBJ2-2 | . | TRBV7-6 | CASSLDRAKGGELFF | TGTGCCAGCAGCTTAGACAGGGCGAAGGGCGGGGAGCTGTTTTTT
. | TRBJ2-3 | . | TRBV4-1 | CASSQPTLTGGTDTQYF | TGCGCCAGCAGCCAGCCGACCTTGACCGGGGGCACAGATACGCAGTATTTT
. | TRBJ2-7 | TRBD1 | TRBV5-6 | CASSPGQSSYEQYF | TGTGCCAGCAGTCCGGGACAGAGCTCCTACGAGCAGTACTTC
. | TRBJ2-7 | . | TRBV5-6 | CASSEGDEQYF | TGTGCCAGCAGCGAGGGGGACGAGCAGTACTTC
. | TRBJ2-7 | TRBD1 | TRBV18 | CASSPRTGSYEQYF | TGTGCCAGCTCACCGCGGACAGGCTCCTACGAGCAGTACTTC
. | TRBJ2-1 | . | TRBV19 | CASSNRENEQFF | TGTGCCAGTAGTAACAGGGAAAATGAGCAGTTCTTC